This TCR beta chain emerged from a study of shared clonotypes between healthy human individuals. Sequencing was performed with immunoSEQ multiplex PCR; in TCRdb, only in-frame clones are kept and a portion is missing. The data hold fewer than 850,000 clones, with approximately 79% observed a single time. The CDR3 is 12 amino acids. With 6 bases removed from V and 3 bases from J, the gap between germline ends came to 11 bases. Germline CDR1 reads SQVTM; CDR2 reads ANQGSEA. This TCR was sampled from a woman in her 30s in good health. V gene TRBV29-1 combines with J gene TRBJ1-2, with D possibly matching TRBD1 (6 bases). The sample taken for sequencing was memory CD4+ T cells sorted from blood. Subset meaning: CD45RA-negative fraction. The CDR3 DNA is TGCAGCGTAGACAGGACAGACTATGGCTACACCTTC. It codes for CSVDRTDYGYTF.